The clone carrying this T cell receptor (beta chain) was observed a few times. Its matching antigen is unknown. The sample is drawn from a study of T-cell memory formation after mild COVID-19. V was cut by 7 bases and J by 2 bases, with 12 bases left in between. Germline CDR1 and CDR2: SQVTM and ANQGSEA. The CDR3 has 13 amino acids. General study findings and limits: Among clones peaking at day 37 in the second wave, SARS-CoV-2 specificity remained unconfirmed.

TCRdb used MiXCR to reprocess the 5' RACE reads, holding one entry per CDR3 protein. The sample has just under 550,000 distinct CDR3 sequences; just over 20% are singletons. The sample taken for sequencing was PBMCs or a T cell subset sorted from them (not recorded which). V and J are TRBV29-1 and TRBJ2-1; D might be TRBD1 (6 bases). The receptor was isolated from an adult woman who had mild COVID-19 (a few samples of this study predate the infection). Cell type and time point are not known. CDR3: CSAGAGTYNEQFF. The CDR3 nucleotides read TGCAGCGCAGGGGCGGGCACCTACAATGAGCAGTTCTTC.